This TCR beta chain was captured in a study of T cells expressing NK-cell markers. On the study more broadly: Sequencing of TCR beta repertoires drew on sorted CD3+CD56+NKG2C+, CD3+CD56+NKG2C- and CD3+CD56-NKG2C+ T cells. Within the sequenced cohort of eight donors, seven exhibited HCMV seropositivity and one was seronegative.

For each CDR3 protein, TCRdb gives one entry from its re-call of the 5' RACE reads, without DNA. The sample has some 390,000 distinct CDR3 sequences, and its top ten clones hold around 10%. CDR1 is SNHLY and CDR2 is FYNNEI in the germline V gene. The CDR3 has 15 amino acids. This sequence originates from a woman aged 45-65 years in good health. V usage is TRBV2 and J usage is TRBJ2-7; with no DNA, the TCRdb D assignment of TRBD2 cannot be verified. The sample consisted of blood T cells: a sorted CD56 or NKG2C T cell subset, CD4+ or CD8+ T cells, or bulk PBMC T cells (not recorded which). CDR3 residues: CASSESGLASYEQYF. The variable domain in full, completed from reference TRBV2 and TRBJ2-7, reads EPEVTQTPSHQVTQMGQEVILRCVPISNHLYFYWYRQILGQKVEFLVSFYNNEISEKSEIFDDQFSVERPDGSNFTLKIRSTKLEDSAMYFCASSESGLASYEQYFGPGTRLTVT.